This T cell receptor beta chain appears in the sequencing data of a study of T cell responses to AZD1222 COVID-19 vaccine. Study results and limitations: Clonal diversity was possibly underestimated; the donors were predominantly white British and more often female. Of spike-specific TCRs, nearly half reportedly target regions left unmutated in variants. The repertoires were collected only after the peak T cell response. When two AZD1222 doses had been given, Spike-specific TCR breadth and depth rose.

The length of the CDR3 is 12 residues. Germline V CDR1 and CDR2: SGHAT, FQNNGV. Trimming left V 5 bases short and J 5 bases short, with 10 bases between. Sequenced by immunoSEQ multiplex PCR; TCRdb stores in-frame clones only, minus some. The sample has roughly 120,000 clones; roughly 94% are singletons. Comments on this clone: Its specificity is unknown.

The rearrangement links TRBV11-2 to TRBJ2-7; D is undetermined. The input for sequencing was peripheral blood, taken on day 0 of AZD1222 vaccination. This TCR was recovered from an adult in good health. The CDR3 sequence: CASSAGRHEQYF. DNA of the CDR3: TGTGCCAGCAGCGCTGGACGACACGAGCAGTACTTC.